These 5 T cell receptor beta chains were all obtained from the same sample, sequenced in a study of vaccination effects on CD4 cells after COVID-19. Sequenced by immunoSEQ multiplex PCR; TCRdb stores in-frame clones only, minus some. This table holds about 73,000 clones, around 70% found once. Subsequent to less than twelve days of culture, CD4+ T cells were isolated. Everyone in the study got two shots of either the BNT162b2 or mRNA-1273 vaccine. Their antigens are not known. The sequencing here drew on CD4+ T cells from PBMCs cultured without peptide, taken after COVID-19 vaccination. The receptors were gathered from a human donor who received a COVID-19 vaccine.

This chain uses TRBV18 with TRBJ1-6, with D perhaps TRBD1 (6 bases). Trimming cost V 6 bases and J 8 bases, with 17 bases left between them. The CDR3 totals 15 residues. Germline-derived CDR1 and CDR2 are KGHSH and LQKENI. CDR3 amino acids: CASSDVQGTDSPLHF. The CDR3 DNA reads as TGTGCCAGCTCTGACGTGCAGGGGACGGATTCACCCCTCCACTTT.

The V call is TRBV30, the J call TRBJ1-1; the D gene is possibly TRBD1 (5 bases). V shed 0 bases and J shed 3 bases, with 11 bases lying between them. Per germline, CDR1 GTSNPN and CDR2 SVGIG (reference sequence). This CDR3 has 14 residues. CDR3 region: CAWSVGGADTEAFF. The CDR3 DNA is TGTGCCTGGAGTGTGGGAGGGGCGGACACTGAAGCTTTCTTT.

In DNA form, the CDR3 reads TGCGCCAGCAGTCATCTCAATGAAAAACTGTTTTTT. It encodes CASSHLNEKLFF. The chain is built from TRBV23-1 and TRBJ1-4; no firm D call. TRBV23-1 has ORF status, its function being uncertain. The CDR3 sequence is 12 residues long. Trimming removed 3 bases at V and 5 bases at J, with 4 bases between.

V usage is TRBV18 and J usage is TRBJ1-5, with D possibly TRBD1 on 5 matching bases. Germline CDR1 and CDR2: KGHSH and LQKENI. The CDR3 spans 15 residues. The V and J ends lost 5 bases and 4 bases respectively, with 15 bases between them. CDR3: CASSANTGNNQPQHF. The DNA for the CDR3 is TGTGCCAGCTCAGCCAACACAGGCAATAATCAGCCCCAGCATTTT.

The V and J genes are TRBV4-1 and TRBJ1-4; D not resolved. Trimming took off 2 bases at V and 5 bases at J, with 15 bases between the two ends. Germline V CDR1 and CDR2: MGHRA, YSYEKL. The CDR3 loop spans 16 amino acids. Here the CDR3 DNA reads TGCGCCAGCAGCCAACCCCATTCCGGACGGAATGAAAAACTGTTTTTT. The encoded protein is CASSQPHSGRNEKLFF.